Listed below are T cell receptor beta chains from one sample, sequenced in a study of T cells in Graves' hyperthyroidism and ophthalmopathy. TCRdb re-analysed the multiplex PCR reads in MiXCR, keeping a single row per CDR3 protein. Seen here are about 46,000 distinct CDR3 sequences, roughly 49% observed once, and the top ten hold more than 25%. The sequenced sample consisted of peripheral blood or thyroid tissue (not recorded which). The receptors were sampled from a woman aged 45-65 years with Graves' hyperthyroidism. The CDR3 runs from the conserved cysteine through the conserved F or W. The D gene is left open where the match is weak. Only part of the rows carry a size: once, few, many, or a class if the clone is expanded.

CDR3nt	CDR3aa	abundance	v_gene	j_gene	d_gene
TGTGCCAGCAGTCCCGAGTCGGGGGCCACTGAAGCTTTCTTT	CASSPESGATEAFF	many	TRBV6-5	TRBJ1-1	NA
TGTGCCAGCAGTGGGATCTCGACCAGCAATCAGCCCCAGCATTTT	CASSGISTSNQPQHF	many	TRBV2	TRBJ1-5	NA
TGTGCCAGCAGTGCTAGATCATTCCGGGACAGGATAGACTATGGCTACACCTTC	CASSARSFRDRIDYGYTF	NA	TRBV2	TRBJ1-2	TRBD1
TGCAGTGCCCTGACTAGCGGGAGTGGTCGGCCCAACCAAGAGACCCAGTACTTC	CSALTSGSGRPNQETQYF	many	TRBV20-1	TRBJ2-5	TRBD2
TGTGCCACCAGATGGACAGGGGAGGCTGAAGCTTTCTTT	CATRWTGEAEAFF	NA	TRBV15	TRBJ1-1	TRBD1
TGCAGTGCTAGAGTACAGGCAGAAAATGGCTACACCTTC	CSARVQAENGYTF	few	TRBV20-1	TRBJ1-2	NA
TGCAGTGCTAGCCTTCCCCAGTTCAGGGGTGCAACTAATGAAAAACTGTTTTTT	CSASLPQFRGATNEKLFF	many	TRBV20-1	TRBJ1-4	NA
TGTGCCAGCAGTGAAACTCTGACAGCGTATGGCTACACCTTC	CASSETLTAYGYTF	NA	TRBV2	TRBJ1-2	NA
TGTGCCAGCAGTTTATACGGGTGGGGACTAGCGGGAGACGACGAGCAGTACTTC	CASSLYGWGLAGDDEQYF	NA	TRBV28	TRBJ2-7	TRBD2
TGTGCCAGCAGCTTGGAAAGGGGGCAGGACGGTGACACTGAAGCTTTCTTT	CASSLERGQDGDTEAFF	many	TRBV5-6	TRBJ1-1	TRBD1